This record covers a single TCR beta chain. As yet, its antigen is unknown. This entry comes from a study of vaccination effects on CD4 cells after COVID-19. Overall study: Of the BNT162b2 and mRNA-1273 vaccines, participants received two doses of one or the other.

The repertoire was sequenced with immunoSEQ multiplex PCR; TCRdb's copy has only in-frame clones and lacks some. The table shows about 65,000 clones, with less than 85% occurring only once. This CDR3 spans 15 amino acids. Trimming removed 5 bases from V and 10 bases from J, with 18 bases in between. Germline CDR1 MGHDK, CDR2 SYGVNS. Study results and caveats: The study dataset contains few convalescent patients and includes no early post-infection timepoints.

Sequencing followed a ViraFEST assay step that expanded antigen-specific CD4+ T cells with viral peptide pools. The authors isolated CD4+ T cells after more than eight days of culture. Vaccine recipients, nucleocapsid antibody negative, had no prior SARS-CoV-2 infection. Peptides at about 10 ug/ml and IL-2 at 10 IU/ml were added to fewer than 2.5 million PBMC per well. In the cultures, half the medium was exchanged for IL-2 medium on days 3 and 7. The J gene is TRBJ1-6, the V gene TRBV25-1; the D is unclear. The receptor's source is a human donor who received a COVID-19 vaccine. Sample: CD4+ T cells from PBMCs cultured with HCoV-NL63 spike peptides, taken before COVID-19 vaccination. CDR3 sequence reads: CASSPLQLLGSPLHF. The CDR3 DNA reads TGTGCCAGCAGTCCCCTCCAGTTGTTAGGGTCACCCCTCCACTTT.